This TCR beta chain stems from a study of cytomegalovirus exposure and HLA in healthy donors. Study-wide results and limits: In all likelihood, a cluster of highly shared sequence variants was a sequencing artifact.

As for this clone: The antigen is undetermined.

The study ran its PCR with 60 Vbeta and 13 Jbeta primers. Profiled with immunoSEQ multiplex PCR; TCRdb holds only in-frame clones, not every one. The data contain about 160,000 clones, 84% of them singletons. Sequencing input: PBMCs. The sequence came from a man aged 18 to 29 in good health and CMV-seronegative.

CDR3 in amino acids: CASSLNRPMNTEAFF. The CDR3 DNA is TGTGCCAGCAGTTTAAACAGGCCTATGAACACTGAAGCTTTCTTT. V gene TRBV28 combines with J gene TRBJ1-1, with D perhaps matching TRBD1 (5 bases). V lost 2 bases, J lost 0 bases, and 10 bases lay in between. Germline CDR1 and CDR2: MDHEN and SYDVKM. The CDR3 spans 15 residues.